A single sample gave rise to the 26 T cell receptor beta chains below, sequenced in a study of T cell repertoires in cytomegalovirus infection. Their antigens are not known. TCRdb re-derived calls from the reads in MiXCR, one entry per CDR3 protein. The repertoire holds about a million distinct CDR3 sequences, with approximately 31% as singletons. Sequenced material: cultured CD8+ T cells from PBMCs, taken from culture after CMV antigen stimulation. The source of these receptors is a human donor in good health (CMV status not recorded). Some clones in this sample may be carry-over from other donors' samples.

The rearrangement links TRBV18 to TRBJ1-5; unclear D gene. Germline CDR1 and CDR2: KGHSH and LQKENI. V shed 2 bases and J shed 7 bases, with 6 bases lying between them. The CDR3 has 12 residues. In nucleotides, the CDR3 is TGTGCCAGCTCACCAGAGATGCAGCCCCAGCATTTT. Amino acid sequence: CASSPEMQPQHF.

The sample holds a few counts of this clonotype. The chain uses TRBV7-9 and TRBJ1-1; D not certain. Germline V CDR1 and CDR2: SEHNR, FQNEAQ (reference sequence). CDR3 length: 15 residues. Between the trimmed V and J ends, which lost 4 bases and 5 bases, there was a span of 17 bases. For the CDR3, the DNA is TGTGCCAGCAGCTCGTCCGCGCTGACGGGGACTGAAGCTTTCTTT. Protein: CASSSSALTGTEAFF.

Concerning this clonotype itself: A much larger clonotype is one base distant, so this may be a read error. V and J are TRBV11-1 and TRBJ2-4, with a possible D match to TRBD1 (6 bases). Germline V lookup: CDR1 SGHAT, CDR2 FQDESV (reference sequence). The CDR3 sequence is 16 residues long. Trimming took off 4 bases at V and 2 bases at J, with 15 bases between the two ends. The CDR3 is CASSSRQVLTKNIQYF. In DNA, the CDR3 is TGTGCCAGCAGCTCGCGACAGGTCCTAACCAAAAACATTCAGTACTTC.

The gene calls are TRBV12-3 or TRBV12-4 and TRBJ1-1; D unresolved. The CDR3 has 12 residues. V was clipped by 6 bases and J by 3 bases, with 8 bases between them. In DNA form, the CDR3 reads TGTGCCAGCAGACTACAGCACACTGAAGCTTTCTTT. Amino acids: CASRLQHTEAFF.

There are a few counts of this clonotype. A read error may explain this, as a much larger clone is one base away. The V and J genes are TRBV9 and TRBJ1-5, with no clear D. This CDR3 is 12 amino acids long. Germline assignment: CDR1 SGDLS and CDR2 YYNGEE. Between the trimmed V and J ends, which lost 2 bases and 5 bases, there was a span of 5 bases. The CDR3 bases are TGTGCCAGCAGCGTTGGGGATCAGCCCCAGCATTTT. Residues: CASSVGDQPQHF.

V and J are TRBV27 and TRBJ2-1, with 13 bases that match TRBD2. Germline trimming cut 5 bases from V and 8 bases from J; bases unmatched to any gene: 6. This CDR3 is built from 15 residues. Germline V gives CDR1 MNHEY, CDR2 SMNVEV (reference sequence). CDR3 sequence (DNA): TGTGCCAGCAGTCCTCGGACTAGCGGGGGAGATGAGCAGTTCTTC. Protein sequence: CASSPRTSGGDEQFF.

On this clonotype itself: One junction end does not reproduce the germline sequence, and a read error may be involved. This chain joins TRBV7-8 and TRBJ2-1; no firm D call. The CDR3 is 12 amino acids. Germline CDR1 is SGHVS and CDR2 is FQNEAQ. The DNA of the CDR3 is TGTGTCAGCAGCCCGCCGACGGATGAGCAGTTCTTC. This encodes CVSSPPTDEQFF.

The CDR3 here is CASRKTTILEGYTF. The CDR3 region has the DNA TGTGCCAGCAGAAAAACAACAATTCTGGAGGGCTACACCTTC. V usage is TRBV12-3 or TRBV12-4 and J usage is TRBJ1-2; D gene ambiguous. Deletions cut 6 bases from V and 8 bases from J, with 19 bases between. This CDR3 region has 14 residues.

The chain links TRBV20-1 to TRBJ1-1; D is perhaps TRBD1 (5 bases). Trimming took 1 base from V and 2 from J, leaving 14 bases between them. CDR3 length equals 15 residues. Germline-derived CDR1 and CDR2 are DFQATT and SNEGSKA (reference sequence). The CDR3 DNA follows: TGCAGTGCTAGAGGGATTGGACACCGAAACACTGAAGCTTTCTTT. This gives the protein CSARGIGHRNTEAFF.

The chain carries TRBV2 and TRBJ2-7; D uncertain. Per germline, CDR1 SNHLY and CDR2 FYNNEI. With 6 bases removed from V and 6 bases from J, the gap between germline ends came to 6 bases. The length of the CDR3 is 10 residues. For the CDR3, the DNA is TGTGCCAGCAGGGGGTCCGAGCAGTACGTC. Translated: CASRGSEQYV.

In DNA form, the CDR3 reads TGCGCCAGCAGCCCTCCAGGTTATCGGTCACCCCTCCACTTT. Protein product: CASSPPGYRSPLHF. The chain couples TRBV4-1 to TRBJ1-6; D is unresolved. Germline lookup yields CDR1 MGHRA and CDR2 YSYEKL. V was pared by 4 bases and J by 10 bases, with 14 bases between. This CDR3 contains 14 residues.

The V gene is TRBV28, the J gene TRBJ1-2; D remains ambiguous. The V and J ends lost 4 bases and 1 base respectively, with 13 bases between them. Germline V gene lookup returns CDR1 MDHEN and CDR2 SYDVKM. CDR3 length equals 15 residues. Written as DNA, the CDR3 is TGTGCCAGCAGTTCCAGCGACACATTTAACTATGGCTACACCTTC. Translated: CASSSSDTFNYGYTF.

The genes are TRBV2 and TRBJ2-7; TRBD2 matches 14 bases. The CDR3 is made up of 18 amino acids. The germline V gene has CDR1 SNHLY and CDR2 FYNNEI. Unmatched junction bases numbered 12, after V lost 1 base and J lost 7 bases. CDR3 coding DNA: TGTGCCAGCAGTGAAGGCCCGGGACTAGCGGGGGCTAGGGGGGAGCAGTACTTC. It yields the protein CASSEGPGLAGARGEQYF.

DNA for the CDR3: TGTGCCAGCAGCTCCGGGACTACCTTCTCAGATACGCAGTATTTT. It yields the protein CASSSGTTFSDTQYF. This chain links TRBV7-9 with TRBJ2-3, with 7 nucleotides matching TRBD2. Germline lookup yields CDR1 SEHNR and CDR2 FQNEAQ (reference sequence). There are 15 residues in the CDR3. The V and J ends lost 4 bases and 4 bases, in that order; junction bases with no gene match: 8.

Written as DNA, the CDR3 is TGTGCCAGCAGCTTAACGCAGGGGAAAAGCTACGAGCAGTACTTC. Translated, it gives CASSLTQGKSYEQYF. The chain employs TRBV7-2 and TRBJ2-7, with a weak D call TRBD1 (6 bases). V was shortened by 2 bases and J by 3 bases, with 14 bases between the two germline ends. CDR1 SGHTA and CDR2 FQGNSA come from the germline V gene. CDR3 length: 15 residues.

V and J are TRBV7-2 and TRBJ2-1; TRBD2 is a possible D gene (5 bases). The CDR3 loop spans 14 amino acids. Germline loops: CDR1 SGHTA, CDR2 FQGNSA. The V end was cut by 1 base, the J end by 4 bases, with 8 bases between. The CDR3 is CASSLVGVYNEQFF. CDR3 DNA sequence: TGTGCCAGCAGCTTAGTGGGAGTATACAATGAGCAGTTCTTC.

Only a few counts were recorded for this clonotype. The chain combines TRBV5-6 with TRBJ1-5, with a possible D match to TRBD1 (6 bases). V lost 0 bases and J 0 bases, leaving 10 bases between the germline ends. The CDR3 contains 16 residues. Per the germline V gene, CDR1 is SGHDT and CDR2 is YYEEEE. The CDR3, as DNA: TGTGCCAGCAGCTTGGGCCGGACAGTTAGCAATCAGCCCCAGCATTTT. Amino acids: CASSLGRTVSNQPQHF.

Many counts were recorded for this clonotype. The CDR3 DNA reads TGTGCCAGCAGCTCGCCGGCGGACTTAACTAGCACAGATACGCAGTATTTT. Its translation: CASSSPADLTSTDTQYF. The chain has TRBV7-9 and TRBJ2-3; weak D call: TRBD2 (5 bases). The CDR3 runs to 17 residues. V lost 4 bases to trimming and J lost 0 bases, with 17 bases between them. Germline V CDR1 and CDR2: SEHNR, FQNEAQ (reference sequence). The entire variable domain, with the rest obtained from reference TRBV7-9 and TRBJ2-3, is as follows: DTGVSQNPRHKITKRGQNVTFRCDPISEHNRLYWYRQTLGQGPEFLTYFQNEAQLEKSRLLSDRFSAERPKGSFSTLEIQRTEQGDSAMYLCASSSPADLTSTDTQYFGPGTRLTVL.

The J gene is TRBJ1-1, the V gene TRBV4-1; a possible D gene is TRBD1 (5 bases). In germline, CDR1 is MGHRA, CDR2 YSYEKL. The germline V and J ends were trimmed by 0 bases and 4 bases, with 12 bases remaining between them. The CDR3 runs to 15 residues. The CDR3 loop reads CASSQDWGVITEAFF. CDR3 in DNA: TGCGCCAGCAGCCAAGATTGGGGGGTGATCACTGAAGCTTTCTTT.

This clonotype has only a few counts. The chain has TRBV6-5 and TRBJ1-5; 7 bases are shared with TRBD1. V lost 0 bases, J lost 4 bases, and 0 bases stayed unmatched. Germline V lookup: CDR1 MNHEY, CDR2 SVGAGI. CDR3 length equals 14 residues. The CDR3 sequence is CASSYSGQNQPQHF. The CDR3 nucleotides read TGTGCCAGCAGTTACTCGGGACAGAATCAGCCCCAGCATTTT.

The chain uses TRBV6-1 and TRBJ1-5; D is perhaps TRBD1 (6 bases). This CDR3 spans 13 amino acids. The V end was cut by 2 bases, the J end by 9 bases, with 11 bases between. Germline loops: CDR1 MNHNS, CDR2 SASEGT. The CDR3 reads CASSERGPRPQHF. In DNA form, the CDR3 reads TGTGCCAGCAGTGAACGGGGGCCGCGGCCCCAGCATTTT.

This chain links TRBV7-9 with TRBJ2-1, with TRBD2 matching over 9 bases. Trimming at V came to 6 bases and at J to 2 bases, leaving 8 bases not matched to a gene. The CDR3 loop spans 16 amino acids. Germline assignment: CDR1 SEHNR and CDR2 FQNEAQ (reference sequence). The CDR3 spells CASSKERGATYNEQFF. The CDR3, as DNA: TGTGCCAGCAGTAAAGAGCGGGGGGCGACCTACAATGAGCAGTTCTTC.

Comments on this clonotype: This may stem from a read error, because a much larger clone lies one nucleotide away. This chain connects TRBV7-2 to TRBJ2-5, with 7 nucleotides matching TRBD1. V was pared by 7 bases and J by 4 bases, with 15 bases of the junction left unmatched. The CDR3 length is 16 residues. Germline values: CDR1 SGHTA, CDR2 FQGNSA. The CDR3 spells CASNTDLQGLTETQYF. The CDR3 bases are TGTGCCAGCAACACCGACCTACAGGGGCTCACAGAGACCCAGTACTTC.

This clonotype occurred a few times. An end of the junction does not agree with germline; a read error may underlie this. This chain connects TRBV7-6 to TRBJ2-5; D assignment may be TRBD1 or TRBD2 (5 bases each). Germline V gene lookup returns CDR1 SGHVS and CDR2 FNYEAQ. The CDR3 runs 17 residues. The CDR3 loop is CASSLGIQDGAQETQYF. Written as DNA, the CDR3 is TGTGCTAGCAGCTTAGGAATACAGGACGGGGCCCAAGAGACCCAGTACTTC.

This clonotype was detected ten times or more. The V and J genes are TRBV12-3 or TRBV12-4 and TRBJ2-5; TRBD1 matches at 7 bases. The J segment lost 3 bases and the V segment lost 3 bases, leaving 28 bases of the junction unmatched. There are 22 residues in the CDR3. CDR3 in DNA: TGTGCCAGCAGTTTTATAACCCGTCCCTTAATCCGGGACAGAGTATTTGAAGAGACCCAGTACTTC. Protein sequence: CASSFITRPLIRDRVFEETQYF.

Regarding this clonotype: A much larger clone is a single base away; this may be a read error. The chain is built from TRBV7-8 and TRBJ2-1; 7 nucleotides align to TRBD1. This CDR3 spans 17 amino acids. Germline CDR1 reads SGHVS; CDR2 reads FQNEAQ. CDR3 loop: CVSSVRQGGHSYNEQFF. The CDR3 DNA follows: TGTGTCAGCAGCGTAAGACAGGGTGGACACTCCTACAATGAGCAGTTCTTC.